This T cell receptor beta chain was sequenced during a study of PD-1 blockade in classical Hodgkin lymphoma. Profiled with immunoSEQ multiplex PCR; TCRdb holds only in-frame clones, not every one. This table has more than 15,000 clones, around 92% appearing once. Regarding time point: newly diagnosed, previously untreated cHL patient sample. Magnetic depletion of unwanted cells isolated CD4+ T cells from thawed PBMCs. From germline, CDR1 is SGHDT and CDR2 YYEEEE. This CDR3 is built from 14 residues. With 5 bases removed from V and 9 bases from J, the gap between germline ends came to 20 bases. The chain combines TRBV5-6 with TRBJ1-2; TRBD1 might be the D (6 bases). Sequenced input: CD4+ T cells from blood. The sequence derives from a human donor with classical Hodgkin lymphoma. The CDR3 loop reads CASRAGHPAIRYTF. CDR3 bases: TGTGCCAGCAGGGCGGGACACCCGGCTATTCGCTACACCTTC.